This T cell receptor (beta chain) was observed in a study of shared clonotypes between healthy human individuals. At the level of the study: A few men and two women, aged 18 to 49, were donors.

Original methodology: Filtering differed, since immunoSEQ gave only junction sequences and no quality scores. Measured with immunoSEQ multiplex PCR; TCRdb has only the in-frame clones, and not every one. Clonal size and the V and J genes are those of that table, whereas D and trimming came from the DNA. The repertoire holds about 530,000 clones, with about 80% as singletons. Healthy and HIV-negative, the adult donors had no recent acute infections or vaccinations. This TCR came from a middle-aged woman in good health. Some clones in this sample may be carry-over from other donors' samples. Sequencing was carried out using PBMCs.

CDR3 in DNA: TGTGCCAGCAGCTTATCGGTTGGCTACACCTTC. This encodes CASSLSVGYTF. The rearrangement joins TRBV13 to TRBJ1-2; D not certain. The CDR3 runs to 11 residues. Germline V gene lookup returns CDR1 PRHDT and CDR2 FYEKMQ (reference sequence). V was clipped by 2 bases and J by 7 bases, with 5 bases between them.